A single sample gave rise to the 21 T cell receptor beta chains below, sequenced in a study of T cell responses to AZD1222 COVID-19 vaccine (dated by TCRdb to the early 2020s). The time point label, read with the paper, signifies: about 28 days (+/-7) after the second vaccine dose. The protocol used for the library was the immunoSEQ multiplex PCR assay. This immuneACCESS table, as held by TCRdb, lists in-frame sequences with V and J called but not all clones. Of the missing ones, under half trace to an unresolved V gene in checked studies; the others have no known cause. The sample yields under 150,000 clones; more than 85% were counted once. 1.5% to 2% of the sample is in the top ten clones. The material was peripheral blood, obtained 28 days after the second AZD1222 dose. Receptor source: an adult who received the AZD1222 COVID-19 vaccine.

The chain combines TRBV6-5 with TRBJ1-2; D call uncertain. Trimming shortened V by 6 bases and J by 4 bases, and 15 bases separated the two germline ends. The CDR3 contains 14 residues. Germline V gives CDR1 MNHEY, CDR2 SVGAGI. CDR3 sequence reads: CASSPGGFSYGYTF. Written as DNA, the CDR3 is TGTGCCAGCAGCCCCGGTGGATTCTCCTATGGCTACACCTTC.

The V and J genes are TRBV7-9 and TRBJ1-2; TRBD1 aligns across 8 bases. V dropped 1 base and J dropped 7; count of bases not matched to a gene: 8. Germline CDR1 SEHNR, CDR2 FQNEAQ (reference sequence). This CDR3 has 15 residues. DNA of the CDR3: TGTGCCAGCAGCTTAGGAGACAGGGGCAGTAGTGGCTACACCTTC. As protein: CASSLGDRGSSGYTF.

The chain employs TRBV4-3 and TRBJ1-5; D ambiguous. The germline V gene encodes CDR1 LGHNA and CDR2 YSLEER. The CDR3 is made up of 15 amino acids. The V end was cut by 0 bases, the J end by 6 bases, with 12 bases between. As DNA, the CDR3 is TGCGCCAGCAGCCAAGATAGGTCCTCGGTTCAGCCCCAGCATTTT. Translating it yields CASSQDRSSVQPQHF.

The rearrangement uses TRBV30 and TRBJ1-5, with D unclear. V dropped 3 bases and J dropped 4 bases, with 10 bases sitting between them. Germline V gene sequence: CDR1 GTSNPN, CDR2 SVGIG (reference sequence). This CDR3 has 13 amino acids. In DNA form, the CDR3 reads TGTGCCTGGAGCCCCGGGGAAAATCAGCCCCAGCATTTT. Translation: CAWSPGENQPQHF.

The chain uses TRBV18 and TRBJ1-5; D is uncertain. V was shortened by 1 base and J by 0 bases, with 7 bases between the two germline ends. There are 15 residues in the CDR3. CDR1 and CDR2 from the germline V gene are KGHSH and LQKENI. The CDR3 DNA sequence: TGTGCCAGCTCACCACGAAGGGTTAGCAATCAGCCCCAGCATTTT. This codes for CASSPRRVSNQPQHF. The full variable domain, completed using reference TRBV18 and TRBJ1-5, is NAGVMQNPRHLVRRRGQEARLRCSPMKGHSHVYWYRQLPEEGLKFMVYLQKENIIDESGMPKERFSAEFPKEGPSILRIQQVVRGDSAAYFCASSPRRVSNQPQHFGDGTRLSIL.

The rearrangement joins TRBV2 to TRBJ1-1, with a weak D call TRBD1 (5 bases). V was trimmed by 5 bases and J by 3 bases, leaving 10 bases between them. Per germline, CDR1 SNHLY and CDR2 FYNNEI. The CDR3 sequence is 13 residues long. The CDR3 region is CASSWDGHTEAFF. Here the CDR3 DNA reads TGTGCCAGCAGTTGGGACGGCCACACTGAAGCTTTCTTT.

Only a few counts were recorded for this clone. The genes are TRBV5-4 and TRBJ2-2; 12 nucleotides align to TRBD2. The trim removed 9 bases at V and 4 bases at J, leaving 7 bases unmatched. CDR3 length equals 15 residues. Germline CDR1 reads SGHNT; CDR2 reads YYREEE (reference sequence). Here the CDR3 reads CATGLAGSSTGELFF. As DNA, the CDR3 is TGTGCCACCGGACTAGCGGGATCGAGCACCGGGGAGCTGTTTTTT.

The chain employs TRBV14 and TRBJ1-1; D is ambiguous. CDR3 length: 15 residues. The ends were cut back, 3 bases at V and 1 base at J, with 12 bases in the middle. Per the germline V gene, CDR1 is SGHDN and CDR2 is FVKESK. For the CDR3, the DNA is TGTGCCAGCAGCCAGATTCCCATCTGGAACACTGAAGCTTTCTTT. Amino acids: CASSQIPIWNTEAFF.

The V call is TRBV30, the J call TRBJ1-6, with D hard to call. V was pared by 5 bases and J by 7 bases, with 12 bases between. The CDR3 has 13 amino acids. Germline V lookup: CDR1 GTSNPN, CDR2 SVGIG (reference sequence). CDR3 amino acids: CAWEAIGNSPLHF. CDR3 sequence (DNA): TGTGCCTGGGAAGCAATCGGGAATTCACCCCTCCACTTT.

This chain connects TRBV20-1 to TRBJ2-3; the D gene is possibly TRBD2 (5 bases). CDR1 is DFQATT and CDR2 is SNEGSKA in the germline V gene (reference sequence). The CDR3 has 14 amino acids. Trimming took 3 bases from V and 4 from J, leaving 14 bases between them. CDR3 loop: CSASSRLAADTQYF. The CDR3 DNA reads as TGCAGTGCTAGTTCCCGTCTAGCCGCAGATACGCAGTATTTT.

The genes are TRBV6-6 and TRBJ1-6, with 8 bases identical to TRBD1. Germline CDR1 and CDR2: MNHNY and SVGAGI (reference sequence). V lost 5 bases and J lost 8; bases outside the gene matches: 5. The CDR3 extends over 14 amino acids. The CDR3 sequence is CASSIQGEDSPLHF. DNA for the CDR3: TGTGCCAGCAGTATACAGGGGGAGGATTCACCCCTCCACTTT.

The chain couples TRBV6-1 to TRBJ2-2; 14 nucleotides line up with TRBD2. V gave up 4 bases and J gave up 7 bases; unmatched junction bases: 11. The CDR3 covers 18 residues. In germline, CDR1 is MNHNS, CDR2 SASEGT. The DNA for the CDR3 is TGTGCCAGCAGTGTAGAGAGGGAGGGACTAGCGGGAGTCGGGGAGCTGTTTTTT. It is translated as CASSVEREGLAGVGELFF.

The V call is TRBV19, the J call TRBJ1-2; no clear D. This CDR3 spans 13 amino acids. V lost 7 bases and J 3 bases, leaving 12 bases between the germline ends. Germline V lookup: CDR1 LNHDA, CDR2 SQIVND (reference sequence). In DNA form, the CDR3 reads TGTGCCAGTACCGGGCTCTCTTACTATGGCTACACCTTC. This sequence encodes CASTGLSYYGYTF.

This clone was observed a few times. The rearrangement joins TRBV10-1 to TRBJ2-7, with 11 bases matching TRBD2. After removal of 6 bases from V and 0 bases from J, the junction contained 4 bases not matched to a gene. Germline lookup yields CDR1 WNHNN and CDR2 SYGVQD (reference sequence). This CDR3 region has 15 residues. CDR3 protein: CASSAGTSGSYEQYF. In DNA form, the CDR3 reads TGCGCCAGCAGCGCTGGGACTAGCGGCTCCTACGAGCAGTACTTC.

This chain links TRBV7-9 with TRBJ2-1, with TRBD1 matching over 7 bases. V trimming: 3 bases; J trimming: 8 bases; junction bases outside the gene matches: 7. CDR1 SEHNR and CDR2 FQNEAQ come from the germline V gene (reference sequence). The CDR3 has 14 residues. The CDR3 nucleotides read TGTGCCAGCAGCTTGGGACAGCCAACGGATGAGCAGTTCTTC. Residues: CASSLGQPTDEQFF.

The CDR3 spells CAISNGQQETQYF. The CDR3 region has the DNA TGTGCCATCAGTAACGGACAGCAAGAGACCCAGTACTTC. The chain carries TRBV10-3 and TRBJ2-5, with D tentatively TRBD1 (6 bases). Germline V lookup: CDR1 ENHRY, CDR2 SYGVKD. V lost 5 bases and J 2 bases, leaving 9 bases between the germline ends. This CDR3 has 13 amino acids.

CDR3 coding DNA: TGTGCCAGCAGGGGTTCTAGCACAGATACGCAGTATTTT. Translated, it gives CASRGSSTDTQYF. The V and J genes are TRBV14 and TRBJ2-3; unclear D gene. Trimming took off 6 bases at V and 0 bases at J, with 7 bases between the two ends. Germline V gene sequence: CDR1 SGHDN, CDR2 FVKESK. CDR3 size: 13 residues.

The rearrangement uses TRBV7-9 and TRBJ1-1; 8 bases match TRBD1. The CDR3 extends over 14 amino acids. V lost 5 bases, J lost 2 bases, and 4 bases stayed unmatched. Germline CDR1 SEHNR, CDR2 FQNEAQ (reference sequence). The CDR3 loop reads CASSNGQGNTEAFF. CDR3 coding DNA: TGTGCCAGCAGCAACGGACAGGGTAACACTGAAGCTTTCTTT.

The chain couples TRBV29-1 to TRBJ2-3; the match to TRBD1 covers 9 bases. CDR1 and CDR2 (germline): SQVTM, ANQGSEA. The CDR3 covers 13 residues. Germline trimming cut 3 bases from V and 6 bases from J; bases unmatched to any gene: 4. The CDR3 loop reads CSVEGQGDDTQYF. The CDR3 nucleotides read TGCAGCGTTGAGGGACAGGGTGATGATACGCAGTATTTT.

V is TRBV7-8 and J is TRBJ1-1; D is undetermined. The germline V and J ends were trimmed by 5 bases and 10 bases, with 17 bases remaining between them. This CDR3 has 13 residues. Germline values: CDR1 SGHVS, CDR2 FQNEAQ. CDR3 sequence: CASSPVAGFAAFF. The CDR3 coding sequence is TGTGCCAGCAGCCCGGTGGCGGGGTTTGCAGCTTTCTTT.

The chain has TRBV9 and TRBJ1-2; tentatively, D is TRBD1 (6 bases). The CDR3 is 13 amino acids. Germline CDR1 reads SGDLS; CDR2 reads YYNGEE. Trimming stripped 0 bases from V and 13 bases from J, with 16 bases between. The CDR3: CASSVADSRRRTF. CDR3 sequence (DNA): TGTGCCAGCAGCGTAGCGGACAGCCGGCGTCGCACCTTC.